These 15 T cell receptor beta chains came from one sample sequenced in a study of shared clonotypes between healthy human individuals. This table comes from immunoSEQ multiplex PCR, and its TCRdb copy is limited to in-frame clones, with some not included. The repertoire includes about 1.5 million clones, 98% of them detected once, and about 0.45% sits in the top ten. The sequenced sample consisted of naive CD4+ T cells sorted from blood. Indicated subset: CD45RA+ positively selected. The receptors derive from a man between 25 and 39 years old in good health.

This clone occurred once. The CDR3 DNA is TGTGCCTGGAGTGTACCGGGCAGCTTATACAATCAGCCCCAGCATTTT. Translating it yields CAWSVPGSLYNQPQHF. V and J are TRBV30 and TRBJ1-5; D uncertain. Germline CDR1 and CDR2: GTSNPN and SVGIG (reference sequence). V shed 0 bases and J shed 3 bases, with 15 bases lying between them. The CDR3 runs to 16 residues.

The rearrangement joins TRBV19 to TRBJ2-6; D is undetermined. This CDR3 is built from 16 residues. V was pared by 1 base and J by 2 bases, with 9 bases between. Germline loops: CDR1 LNHDA, CDR2 SQIVND (reference sequence). CDR3 DNA: TGTGCCAGTAGTATAGTGCGAATCCCTGGGGCCAACGTCCTGACTTTC. Translated: CASSIVRIPGANVLTF.

The gene calls are TRBV5-1 and TRBJ1-4; perhaps TRBD1 as D (5 bases). V was cut by 2 bases and J by 8 bases, with 10 bases left in between. CDR1 and CDR2 from the germline V gene are SGHRS and YFSETQ. There are 13 residues in the CDR3. The CDR3 loop reads CASSFQGEEKLFF. Written as DNA, the CDR3 is TGCGCCAGCAGCTTTCAGGGCGAGGAAAAACTGTTTTTT. The full variable domain, in which reference TRBV5-1 and TRBJ1-4 provide the parts outside the CDR3, is KAGVTQTPRYLIKTRGQQVTLSCSPISGHRSVSWYQQTPGQGLQFLFEYFSETQRNKGNFPGRFSGRQFSNSRSEMNVSTLELGDSALYLCASSFQGEEKLFFGSGTQLSVL.

V and J are TRBV5-1 and TRBJ2-7; tentatively, D is TRBD1 (5 bases). V shed 5 bases and J shed 3 bases, with 12 bases lying between them. Germline V gives CDR1 SGHRS, CDR2 YFSETQ. The CDR3 consists of 13 residues. CDR3 coding DNA: TGCGCCAGCAGAGGGGTCGCTAACTACGAGCAGTACTTC. This encodes CASRGVANYEQYF.

The chain uses TRBV10-3 and TRBJ2-1, with a tentative D call TRBD2 (6 bases). The CDR3 covers 13 residues. Looked up from germline, CDR1 is ENHRY and CDR2 is SYGVKD. Trimming stripped 5 bases from V and 6 bases from J, with 11 bases between. The CDR3 coding sequence is TGTGCCATCAGTTCTAGCGCCCTCAATGAGCAGTTCTTC. Its translation is CAISSSALNEQFF.

The rearrangement joins TRBV7-3 to TRBJ2-5, with TRBD1 matching over 7 bases. The CDR3 contains 13 residues. Germline loops: CDR1 SGHTA, CDR2 FQGTGA. The V segment lost 5 bases and the J segment 2 bases; nucleotides outside the gene matches: 2. CDR3 protein: CASSRQGQETQYF. DNA for the CDR3: TGTGCCAGCAGCAGACAGGGTCAAGAGACCCAGTACTTC.

CDR3 nucleotides: TGTGCCACCCAGACAGGGGGCAGCGAGCAGTACTTC. Its translation: CATQTGGSEQYF. The V and J genes are TRBV18 and TRBJ2-7; 10 bases are a match to TRBD1. The V and J ends lost 10 bases and 6 bases, in that order; junction bases with no gene match: 6. CDR3 length: 12 amino acids. Looked up from germline, CDR1 is KGHSH and CDR2 is LQKENI.

The V call is TRBV29-1, the J call TRBJ2-3; 8 bases are shared with TRBD1. Trimming cost V 3 bases and J 4 bases; bases outside gene matches: 3. The CDR3 extends over 13 amino acids. CDR1 SQVTM and CDR2 ANQGSEA come from the germline V gene. For the CDR3, the DNA is TGCAGCGTTGACCAGGGGGCCGCAGATACGCAGTATTTT. Translating gives CSVDQGAADTQYF.

The chain employs TRBV7-3 and TRBJ2-5; TRBD2 is a possible D gene (5 bases). From germline, CDR1 is SGHTA and CDR2 FQGTGA. The CDR3 is 14 amino acids. V dropped 5 bases and J dropped 5 bases, with 15 bases sitting between them. CDR3 amino acids: CASSPGDAGETQYF. In nucleotides, the CDR3 is TGTGCCAGCAGCCCCGGCGACGCGGGCGAGACCCAGTACTTC.

This chain links TRBV27 with TRBJ1-2; no reliable D call. Germline V CDR1 and CDR2: MNHEY, SMNVEV (reference sequence). V lost 2 bases and J 4 bases, leaving 8 bases between the germline ends. The CDR3 spans 13 residues. Written as DNA, the CDR3 is TGTGCCAGCAGTTTAAACGGATTCTATGGCTACACCTTC. Amino acid sequence: CASSLNGFYGYTF.

This rearrangement joins TRBV6-4 to TRBJ2-1, with D possibly matching TRBD2 (6 bases). This CDR3 has 14 residues. Germline-derived CDR1 and CDR2 are MRHNA and SNTAGT. Between the trimmed V and J ends, which lost 3 bases and 8 bases, there was a span of 14 bases. CDR3 in DNA: TGTGCCAGCAGTGAGGGACTCCCCCCCGATGAGCAGTTCTTC. This sequence encodes CASSEGLPPDEQFF.

This clone occurred once. The chain combines TRBV7-2 with TRBJ2-3; D gene ambiguous. The CDR3 loop spans 15 amino acids. CDR1 SGHTA and CDR2 FQGNSA come from the germline V gene. V lost 3 bases, J lost 0 bases, and 10 bases lay in between. CDR3 nucleotides: TGTGCCAGCAGCTTGTTACAGCTTAGCACAGATACGCAGTATTTT. Translation: CASSLLQLSTDTQYF.

This chain connects TRBV21-1 to TRBJ2-1; TRBD2 reflects the table's D call only, with no check against the DNA. TRBV21-1 is a listed pseudogene. The CDR3 runs to 14 residues. CDR3 amino acids: CASSKAGAYNEQFF. The CDR3 region has the DNA TGTGCCAGCAGCAAGGCGGGAGCTTACAATGAGCAGTTCTTC.

In nucleotides, the CDR3 is TGTGCCAGCAGTTTATTAGGGGTTCCCTACGAGCAGTACTTC. It yields the protein CASSLLGVPYEQYF. The chain employs TRBV27 and TRBJ2-7; maybe TRBD1 (5 bases). The germline V gene encodes CDR1 MNHEY and CDR2 SMNVEV (reference sequence). Between the trimmed V and J ends, which lost 1 base and 2 bases, there was a span of 9 bases. This CDR3 contains 14 residues.

The chain carries TRBV6-5 and TRBJ2-2; 7 positions agree with TRBD2. V shed 7 bases and J 3 bases; nucleotides not matched to a gene: 8. The germline V gene encodes CDR1 MNHEY and CDR2 SVGAGI. The CDR3 totals 15 residues. The DNA of the CDR3 is TGTGCCAGCACCGAGGGAGGGATCTACACCGGGGAGCTGTTTTTT. Translating gives CASTEGGIYTGELFF.